What follows are 13 T cell receptor beta chains derived from one specimen sequenced in a study of blood T cell repertoires in COVID-19. TCRdb's copy holds only in-frame clones and misses some; the assay was immunoSEQ multiplex PCR. The table lists a few hundred thousand clones, roughly 86% of them singletons. The sequenced material came from peripheral blood. These receptors were obtained from a man aged 80 or over with acute or convalescent COVID-19.

This chain connects TRBV19 to TRBJ1-1; a possible D gene is TRBD1 (5 bases). The CDR3 runs to 14 residues. V dropped 3 bases and J dropped 3 bases, with 11 bases sitting between them. The V gene's germline CDR1 is LNHDA and CDR2 SQIVND (reference sequence). CDR3 residues: CASSIFDSYTEAFF. CDR3 sequence (DNA): TGTGCCAGTAGTATCTTCGACAGTTACACTGAAGCTTTCTTT.

V and J are TRBV18 and TRBJ2-7, with 9 bases that match TRBD1. Germline assignment: CDR1 KGHSH and CDR2 LQKENI. The ends lost 5 bases at V and 3 bases at J; junction bases unmatched: 8. The CDR3 contains 15 residues. This CDR3 is CASSSNPGQGYEQYF. The CDR3 DNA sequence: TGTGCCAGCTCATCAAACCCGGGACAGGGCTACGAGCAGTACTTC. Based on the CDR3 plus reference TRBV18 and TRBJ2-7, the full variable domain is NAGVMQNPRHLVRRRGQEARLRCSPMKGHSHVYWYRQLPEEGLKFMVYLQKENIIDESGMPKERFSAEFPKEGPSILRIQQVVRGDSAAYFCASSSNPGQGYEQYFGPGTRLTVT.

The chain combines TRBV3-1 (or the pseudogene TRBV3-2) with TRBJ2-2; 13 nucleotides line up with TRBD2. The CDR3 has 19 amino acids. Germline-derived CDR1 and CDR2 are LGHDT and YNNKEL (reference sequence). V shed 1 base, J shed 0 bases, and the junction held 5 bases outside the gene matches. CDR3 DNA: TGTGCCAGCAGCCAAGGGGGACTAGCGGGGTTCGCGAACACCGGGGAGCTGTTTTTT. Translated: CASSQGGLAGFANTGELFF.

V gene TRBV28 combines with J gene TRBJ1-6, with unresolved D. V lost 4 bases and J lost 7, with 5 bases in between. CDR1 is MDHEN and CDR2 is SYDVKM in the germline V gene. The length of the CDR3 is 12 residues. The CDR3 spells CASSSGNSPLHF. DNA of the CDR3: TGTGCCAGCAGTTCGGGGAATTCACCCCTCCACTTT.

This chain joins TRBV6-5 and TRBJ2-1; tentatively, D is TRBD2 (5 bases). Deletions cut 0 bases from V and 15 bases from J, with 15 bases between. The CDR3 contains 13 residues. Germline V lookup: CDR1 MNHEY, CDR2 SVGAGI. CDR3 amino acids: CASSYSTPGILFF. CDR3 bases: TGTGCCAGCAGTTACTCGACTCCCGGGATCCTGTTCTTC.

The J gene is TRBJ2-1, the V gene TRBV5-1; 8 bases agree with TRBD2. The V gene's germline CDR1 is SGHRS and CDR2 YFSETQ. With 3 bases clipped from V and 5 bases from J, the junction kept 13 bases outside the gene matches. This CDR3 spans 17 amino acids. The CDR3 loop is CASSSNFPGGLDNEQFF. DNA of the CDR3: TGCGCCAGCAGCTCAAACTTTCCGGGGGGGCTAGACAATGAGCAGTTCTTC.

This chain links TRBV6-5 with TRBJ2-7, with D unresolved. V was cut by 0 bases and J by 2 bases, with 5 bases left in between. The length of the CDR3 is 13 residues. Germline lookup yields CDR1 MNHEY and CDR2 SVGAGI. The CDR3 DNA is TGTGCCAGCAGTTACTCCGGTCCCTACGAGCAGTACTTC. It translates to CASSYSGPYEQYF.

This chain joins TRBV5-4 and TRBJ2-2, with a tentative D call TRBD1 (6 bases). The CDR3 contains 16 residues. CDR1 is SGHNT, CDR2 YYREEE, per germline (reference sequence). Deletions cut 4 bases from V and 1 base from J, with 14 bases between. CDR3 amino acids: CASSGRQALNTGELFF. For the CDR3, the DNA is TGTGCCAGCAGCGGAAGACAGGCCCTGAACACCGGGGAGCTGTTTTTT.

The chain uses TRBV5-4 and TRBJ2-5, with 9 bases lining up with TRBD1. The CDR3 consists of 13 residues. The V gene's germline CDR1 is SGHNT and CDR2 YYREEE (reference sequence). J gave up 2 bases and V 9 bases, and 5 bases lay outside the gene matches. In DNA, the CDR3 is TGTGCCACCTCGACAGGGGGTCAAGAGACCCAGTACTTC. It yields the protein CATSTGGQETQYF.

The chain is built from TRBV4-3 and TRBJ1-6; no reliable D call. The CDR3 extends over 14 amino acids. Trimming pared 3 bases from V and 14 bases from J, leaving 17 bases between. Germline lookup yields CDR1 LGHNA and CDR2 YSLEER. The CDR3 loop reads CASSQALDVTTLHF. As DNA, the CDR3 is TGCGCCAGCAGCCAGGCTCTCGACGTGACTACCCTCCACTTT.

The chain has TRBV19 and TRBJ1-5, with TRBD1 matching over 9 bases. The CDR3 runs 15 residues. From germline, CDR1 is LNHDA and CDR2 SQIVND (reference sequence). The V segment lost 5 bases and the J segment 7 bases; nucleotides outside the gene matches: 9. Here the CDR3 DNA reads TGTGCCAGTAGTTTCCGGGACAGGGAGACGCAGCCCCAGCATTTT. Translated: CASSFRDRETQPQHF.

J is TRBJ2-1 and V is TRBV3-1 (or the pseudogene TRBV3-2), with a tentative D call TRBD2 (6 bases). Germline V gene sequence: CDR1 LGHDT, CDR2 YNNKEL (reference sequence). The V gene lost 1 base and the J gene lost 14 bases, with 12 bases spanning the gap. The CDR3 contains 12 residues. This chain's CDR3 is CASSQGRGAEFF. The CDR3 nucleotides read TGTGCCAGCAGCCAAGGGCGGGGTGCGGAGTTCTTC.

J is TRBJ1-4 and V is TRBV19, with a possible D match to TRBD1 (6 bases). The CDR3 is made up of 13 amino acids. Germline loops: CDR1 LNHDA, CDR2 SQIVND (reference sequence). V shed 6 bases and J shed 6 bases, with 11 bases lying between them. CDR3 sequence (DNA): TGTGCCAGTAGCCGGGACATCGATGAAAAACTGTTTTTT. It codes for CASSRDIDEKLFF.